Listed below are T cell receptor beta chains from one sample, sequenced in a study of memory CD4+ T cells and cytomegalovirus serostatus. Sequencing used immunoSEQ multiplex PCR; TCRdb keeps in-frame clones, though not all of them. The profile shows roughly 39,000 clones, over 65% of them singletons. The sequencing sample was made of memory CD4+ T cells from blood. The source of these receptors is an adult in good health and CMV-seronegative. Both conserved end residues are part of each CDR3. D genes are given only for firm matches. The listing skips clone size in some rows; elsewhere it reads once, few, many or a size class.

-	TRBJ1-2	TRBV28	-	CASTAPHLRLARGYTF	TGTGCCAGCACTGCCCCCCATCTAAGATTGGCTCGTGGCTACACCTTC
TRBD1	TRBJ1-1	TRBV25-1	-	CASSGPGQGVPDTEAFF	TGTGCCAGCAGTGGTCCGGGACAGGGAGTACCCGACACTGAAGCTTTCTTT
-	TRBJ1-3	TRBV6-1	-	CASSEASRGGNTIYF	TGTGCCAGCAGTGAAGCTTCTCGGGGAGGAAACACCATATATTTT
TRBD1	TRBJ2-3	TRBV5-6	-	CASSLNRDRDITDTQYF	TGTGCCAGCAGCTTAAACCGGGACAGAGATATCACAGATACGCAGTATTTT
TRBD1	TRBJ1-2	TRBV27	few	CASSPPGTGHGYTF	TGTGCCAGCAGTCCGCCGGGGACAGGGCATGGCTACACCTTC
-	TRBJ1-2	TRBV14	-	CASSPMGRMALGEDGYTF	TGTGCCAGCAGCCCGATGGGGAGGATGGCCCTAGGAGAGGACGGCTACACCTTC
-	TRBJ2-7	TRBV30	-	CAWSGKGYEQYF	TGTGCCTGGAGTGGAAAAGGGTACGAGCAGTACTTC
-	TRBJ1-2	TRBV30	-	CAWSATREGIYGYTF	TGTGCCTGGAGTGCCACGAGGGAGGGAATCTATGGCTACACCTTC
-	TRBJ2-7	TRBV9	-	CASSSRDSYEQYF	TGTGCCAGCAGCTCCAGGGATTCCTACGAGCAGTACTTC
-	TRBJ1-4	TRBV6-5	once	CASQKDNRAGKLFF	TGTGCCAGCCAAAAGGATAATAGGGCGGGCAAACTGTTTTTT
-	TRBJ1-2	TRBV27	-	CASSLSRGGDYGYTF	TGTGCCAGCAGTTTATCGAGAGGGGGGGACTATGGCTACACCTTC
-	TRBJ2-1	TRBV19	-	CASSMDPLYNEQFF	TGTGCCAGTAGTATGGACCCCTTATACAATGAGCAGTTCTTC
-	TRBJ2-7	TRBV6-1	few	CASSEGGSTYEQYF	TGTGCCAGCAGTGAAGGGGGGTCCACCTACGAGCAGTACTTC
-	TRBJ1-1	TRBV19	few	CASSKYTEAFF	TGTGCCAGTAGTAAGTACACTGAAGCTTTCTTT
-	TRBJ2-5	TRBV5-4	-	CASHRDSQETQYF	TGTGCCAGCCACCGGGACTCTCAAGAGACCCAGTACTTC
-	TRBJ1-1	TRBV5-5	-	CASSLGAGAGEGTEAFF	TGTGCCAGCAGCCTCGGAGCGGGAGCGGGGGAAGGGACTGAAGCTTTCTTT
-	TRBJ1-3	TRBV11-2	-	CASLPLRGAEGNTIYF	TGTGCCAGCCTCCCACTGCGGGGGGCAGAAGGAAACACCATATATTTT
TRBD1	TRBJ1-1	TRBV30	few	CAWRRQGDTEAFF	TGTGCCTGGAGACGACAGGGGGACACTGAAGCTTTCTTT
-	TRBJ2-2	TRBV7-3	-	CASSLVPLGTGPGELFF	TGTGCCAGCAGCTTGGTTCCCTTGGGTACGGGGCCCGGGGAGCTGTTTTTT
-	TRBJ1-1	TRBV27	-	CASSPDTGRAFF	TGTGCCAGCAGTCCGGACACTGGCAGGGCTTTCTTT
-	TRBJ2-3	TRBV5-6	-	CASRPAGTGLSTDTQYF	TGTGCCAGCAGGCCTGCGGGGACGGGCCTCTCCACAGATACGCAGTATTTT
TRBD2	TRBJ2-3	TRBV5-1	-	CASSLGTGGRTDTQYF	TGCGCCAGCAGCTTGGGGACGGGGGGGCGCACAGATACGCAGTATTTT
-	TRBJ2-1	TRBV6-1	-	CASSEGVGNWNEQFF	TGTGCCAGCAGTGAAGGGGTGGGGAATTGGAATGAGCAGTTCTTC